These 19 T cell receptor beta chains came from one sample sequenced in a study of cytomegalovirus exposure and HLA in healthy donors. 60 Vbeta and 13 Jbeta primers were used in PCR. Produced via immunoSEQ multiplex PCR; TCRdb's table is partial and in-frame only. This sample has around 130,000 clones; roughly 79% occur once, and the top ten carry around 1.9%. What was sequenced was PBMCs. Receptors originate from a woman aged 50 to 65 in good health and CMV-seronegative.

The sample holds one count of this clone. The V call is TRBV7-9, the J call TRBJ1-1; D is uncertain. The CDR3 has 11 amino acids. Per the germline V gene, CDR1 is SEHNR and CDR2 is FQNEAQ (reference sequence). Trimming took 4 bases from V and 11 from J, leaving 11 bases between them. The CDR3 here is CASSSTLRAFF. The CDR3 coding sequence is TGTGCCAGCAGCTCTACCTTACGGGCTTTCTTT.

The chain carries TRBV30 and TRBJ1-1, with no clear D. This CDR3 comprises 12 residues. Germline CDR1 reads GTSNPN; CDR2 reads SVGIG (reference sequence). V was clipped by 0 bases and J by 5 bases, with 7 bases between them. CDR3 sequence reads: CAWSVRVTEAFF. CDR3 in DNA: TGTGCCTGGAGTGTACGGGTTACTGAAGCTTTCTTT.

The chain carries TRBV18 and TRBJ2-3; D gene unclear. V was clipped by 1 base and J by 2 bases, with 13 bases between them. CDR1 is KGHSH, CDR2 LQKENI, per germline. The CDR3 length is 16 residues. CDR3 amino acids: CASSPQRHTNTDTQYF. CDR3 DNA: TGTGCCAGCTCACCACAACGACACACAAACACAGATACGCAGTATTTT.

The V and J genes are TRBV5-1 and TRBJ2-5; the match to TRBD2 covers 10 bases. The CDR3 is made up of 18 amino acids. Germline V gives CDR1 SGHRS, CDR2 YFSETQ. V trimming: 0 bases; J trimming: 5 bases; junction bases outside the gene matches: 13. CDR3 DNA sequence: TGCGCCAGCAGCTTGGTAGGGTCGCTAGCGGGAGTCTCCGAGACCCAGTACTTC. Amino acids: CASSLVGSLAGVSETQYF.

There are a few counts of this clone. V and J are TRBV5-1 and TRBJ2-7; D perhaps matches TRBD2 (5 bases). The CDR3 loop spans 15 amino acids. The V end lost 0 bases, the J end lost 2 bases, and 12 bases lay between the germline ends. The V gene's germline CDR1 is SGHRS and CDR2 YFSETQ. DNA for the CDR3: TGCGCCAGCAGCTTGGAACTAGGAGCTGCCTACGAGCAGTACTTC. Protein sequence: CASSLELGAAYEQYF.

The V call is TRBV28, the J call TRBJ1-2, with 7 bases lining up with TRBD1. The CDR3 length is 17 residues. Trimming took 4 bases from V and 6 from J; bases not matched to a gene: 17. Per germline, CDR1 MDHEN and CDR2 SYDVKM. CDR3 amino acids: CASSSGTWTGQGDGYTF. The CDR3 DNA is TGTGCCAGCAGTTCCGGGACCTGGACAGGACAAGGGGATGGCTACACCTTC.

This rearrangement joins TRBV5-1 to TRBJ1-1, with D hard to call. Between the trimmed V and J ends, which lost 1 base and 4 bases, there was a span of 8 bases. The CDR3 extends over 13 amino acids. CDR1 is SGHRS and CDR2 is YFSETQ in the germline V gene. CDR3 region: CASSLQDTTEAFF. The CDR3 DNA reads TGCGCCAGCAGCTTGCAGGATACCACTGAAGCTTTCTTT.

The chain has TRBV11-3 and TRBJ2-3; D may be TRBD1 (6 bases). The CDR3 loop spans 15 amino acids. V shed 5 bases and J shed 6 bases, with 18 bases lying between them. CDR1 is SGHNT, CDR2 YENEEA, per germline. In DNA, the CDR3 is TGTGCCAGCAGCCAGGGGTTTAATTCCCCGGATACGCAGTATTTT. Translated: CASSQGFNSPDTQYF.

This clone occurred a few times. CDR3 protein: CASSVGGEYTEAFF. Here the CDR3 DNA reads TGTGCCAGCAGCGTAGGCGGGGAGTACACTGAAGCTTTCTTT. J is TRBJ1-1 and V is TRBV9; D uncertain. Germline V CDR1 and CDR2: SGDLS, YYNGEE. Trimming removed 0 bases from V and 3 bases from J, with 9 bases in between. The CDR3 extends over 14 amino acids.

This sequence joins TRBV5-6 and TRBJ2-2; 8 nucleotides match TRBD2. The CDR3 extends over 19 amino acids. With 0 bases clipped from V and 5 bases from J, the junction kept 15 bases outside the gene matches. In germline, CDR1 is SGHDT, CDR2 YYEEEE. CDR3 sequence reads: CASSLVKGAGGLSTGELFF. The CDR3 DNA follows: TGTGCCAGCAGCTTGGTCAAAGGGGCGGGAGGACTGTCTACCGGGGAGCTGTTTTTT.

The V and J genes are TRBV4-2 and TRBJ2-5, with 7 bases fitting TRBD2. The ends lost 5 bases at V and 7 bases at J; junction bases unmatched: 13. The CDR3 is 15 amino acids. Germline CDR1 and CDR2: LGHNA and YNFKEQ. CDR3: CASSLPGLPEGTQYF. The CDR3 bases are TGTGCCAGCAGCTTACCGGGACTACCAGAAGGGACCCAGTACTTC.

The V gene is TRBV19, the J gene TRBJ2-1, with 8 bases aligning to TRBD2. This CDR3 has 15 amino acids. Germline trimming cut 5 bases from V and 8 bases from J; bases unmatched to any gene: 11. Germline assignment: CDR1 LNHDA and CDR2 SQIVND (reference sequence). DNA of the CDR3: TGTGCCAGTAGTGAAAAAGCGGGAGTCAGCTATGAGCAGTTCTTC. Translated: CASSEKAGVSYEQFF. The variable domain in full, completed from reference TRBV19 and TRBJ2-1, reads DGGITQSPKYLFRKEGQNVTLSCEQNLNHDAMYWYRQDPGQGLRLIYYSQIVNDFQKGDIAEGYSVSREKKESFPLTVTSAQKNPTAFYLCASSEKAGVSYEQFFGPGTRLTVL.

This chain uses TRBV4-3 with TRBJ2-1; 7 nucleotides line up with TRBD1. This CDR3 is 13 amino acids long. V shed 4 bases and J 9 bases; nucleotides not matched to a gene: 6. Per the germline V gene, CDR1 is LGHNA and CDR2 is YSLEER. For the CDR3, the DNA is TGCGCCAGCAGCCCCACAGGGGATCGTGAGCAGTTCTTC. This codes for CASSPTGDREQFF.

This sequence joins TRBV30 and TRBJ2-3; the match to TRBD2 covers 7 bases. The germline gives CDR1 GTSNPN, CDR2 SVGIG (reference sequence). After removal of 4 bases from V and 5 bases from J, the junction contained 6 bases not matched to a gene. The CDR3 is made up of 13 amino acids. The CDR3 region is CAWKRDYRDTQYF. The CDR3 region has the DNA TGTGCCTGGAAACGGGACTACAGAGATACGCAGTATTTT.

V gene TRBV6-5 combines with J gene TRBJ2-1; 8 bases are a match to TRBD2. Unmatched junction bases numbered 1, after V lost 0 bases and J lost 0 bases. This CDR3 contains 16 residues. Germline V gives CDR1 MNHEY, CDR2 SVGAGI. The CDR3 loop is CASSYSGTSSYNEQFF. The CDR3 nucleotides are TGTGCCAGCAGTTACTCAGGGACTAGCTCCTACAATGAGCAGTTCTTC.

This clone was observed once. The chain couples TRBV7-2 to TRBJ2-7; the D gene is possibly TRBD1 (6 bases). V was pared by 4 bases and J by 0 bases, with 10 bases between. The V gene's germline CDR1 is SGHTA and CDR2 FQGNSA. The CDR3 is 14 amino acids. CDR3 in amino acids: CASSYTGTSYEQYF. As DNA, the CDR3 is TGTGCCAGCAGCTACACAGGGACCTCCTACGAGCAGTACTTC.

Written as DNA, the CDR3 is TGTGCCAGTAGTATAGATGGGACAGGGTCTGGAAACACCATATATTTT. It is translated as CASSIDGTGSGNTIYF. This sequence joins TRBV19 and TRBJ1-3; TRBD1 agrees at 9 bases. The CDR3 loop spans 16 amino acids. Germline CDR1 LNHDA, CDR2 SQIVND (reference sequence). After removal of 0 bases from V and 1 base from J, the junction contained 1 base not matched to a gene.

J is TRBJ2-1 and V is TRBV27; 7 bases align to TRBD1. V shed 4 bases, J shed 5 bases, and the junction held 8 bases outside the gene matches. CDR3 length equals 15 residues. Per the germline V gene, CDR1 is MNHEY and CDR2 is SMNVEV (reference sequence). As DNA, the CDR3 is TGTGCCAGCAGTTCCGGGACAGAGATAAACAATGAGCAGTTCTTC. Protein: CASSSGTEINNEQFF.

The rearrangement uses TRBV29-1 and TRBJ1-2; possible D gene TRBD1, 6 bases. This CDR3 has 14 residues. The germline V and J ends were trimmed by 1 base and 8 bases, with 17 bases remaining between them. Germline CDR1 SQVTM, CDR2 ANQGSEA. CDR3 in DNA: TGCAGCGTTGAAGTCCGCGACAGGATGGAAGGCTACACCTTC. This sequence encodes CSVEVRDRMEGYTF.